This T cell receptor (beta chain) was sequenced for a study of response to subunit inactivated influenza vaccine. Findings and caveats of the study: With each seasonal influenza vaccination, the authors suggested, few new T cells are recruited.

MiXCR, applied by TCRdb to the RT-PCR reads, yields one record per CDR3 protein. The data hold more than 600,000 distinct CDR3 sequences, with roughly 18% observed a single time. This clonotype has a handful of counts. The target antigen is unknown. The sequence was obtained from a man in his fifties who received an inactivated influenza vaccine. Sequences were derived from PBMCs from blood, sampled 5 to 6 days after vaccination.

The DNA for the CDR3 is TGTGCCAGCAGTTCTTCAGGGGGTACGGGCTACACCTTC. This codes for CASSSSGGTGYTF. This chain links TRBV12-3 or TRBV12-4 with TRBJ1-2; 7 positions agree with TRBD1. Trimming took 4 bases from V and 8 from J; bases not matched to a gene: 7. The length of the CDR3 is 13 residues.